A selection of T cell receptor beta chains follows, all from one sample in a study of CD4 T cells in relation to SARS-CoV-2 and coronaviruses. The antigens for these receptors are not known. Profiled with immunoSEQ multiplex PCR; TCRdb holds only in-frame clones, not every one. The sample consists of around 23,000 clones, less than 85% of them appearing once. Sequences were obtained from CD4+ T cells from PBMCs, cultured in vitro. Source of these receptors: a human donor in good health. The CDR3 runs from the conserved cysteine through the conserved F or W. The order of the fields is clone size, V gene, D gene, J gene, CDR3 protein, CDR3 DNA. A D gene is named only where the DNA matches it firmly. Clone size, where shown, is once, few, many, or a class for clones that have expanded.

clone_size: once
v_call: TRBV6-5
d_call: .
j_call: TRBJ2-7
cdr3_aa: CASSYSASVYYEQYF
cdr3_nt: TGTGCCAGCAGTTACTCGGCTAGCGTCTACTACGAGCAGTACTTC

clone_size: .
v_call: TRBV11-2
d_call: .
j_call: TRBJ1-5
cdr3_aa: CASSLGPPGTNQPQHF
cdr3_nt: TGTGCCAGCAGCTTAGGGCCTCCCGGGACAAATCAGCCCCAGCATTTT

clone_size: .
v_call: TRBV5-1
d_call: .
j_call: TRBJ1-5
cdr3_aa: CASSRGTGRDQPQHF
cdr3_nt: TGCGCCAGCAGCAGAGGGACGGGACGGGATCAGCCCCAGCATTTT

clone_size: .
v_call: TRBV7-2
d_call: .
j_call: TRBJ2-7
cdr3_aa: CASSLEVSKRISYEQYF
cdr3_nt: TGTGCCAGCAGCTTAGAAGTTTCCAAACGGATCTCCTACGAGCAGTACTTC

clone_size: .
v_call: TRBV11-2
d_call: .
j_call: TRBJ2-1
cdr3_aa: CASSLSSPGMGEQFF
cdr3_nt: TGTGCCAGCAGCTTATCCTCTCCAGGGATGGGTGAGCAGTTCTTC

clone_size: .
v_call: TRBV6-2/TRBV6-3
d_call: .
j_call: TRBJ1-4
cdr3_aa: CASSLRQSNEKLFF
cdr3_nt: TGTGCCAGCAGTTTACGGCAGTCTAATGAAAAACTGTTTTTT

clone_size: .
v_call: TRBV28
d_call: .
j_call: TRBJ2-5
cdr3_aa: CASSLGERETQYF
cdr3_nt: TGTGCCAGCAGTTTAGGGGAGAGAGAGACCCAGTACTTC

clone_size: .
v_call: TRBV13
d_call: .
j_call: TRBJ2-3
cdr3_aa: CASSQKVGTDTQYF
cdr3_nt: TGTGCCAGCAGCCAAAAAGTGGGCACAGATACGCAGTATTTT

clone_size: .
v_call: TRBV18
d_call: .
j_call: TRBJ1-1
cdr3_aa: CASSPPETEAFF
cdr3_nt: TGTGCCAGCTCACCACCAGAGACTGAAGCTTTCTTT

clone_size: few
v_call: TRBV28
d_call: .
j_call: TRBJ1-1
cdr3_aa: CASSLYTRDLPTEAFF
cdr3_nt: TGTGCCAGCAGTTTATATACCAGGGACCTCCCCACTGAAGCTTTCTTT

clone_size: few
v_call: TRBV24-1
d_call: .
j_call: TRBJ2-2
cdr3_aa: CATGGRMNTGELFF
cdr3_nt: TGTGCCACCGGAGGCCGGATGAACACCGGGGAGCTGTTTTTT

clone_size: .
v_call: TRBV6-5
d_call: TRBD1
j_call: TRBJ2-7
cdr3_aa: CASSQDRLYEQYF
cdr3_nt: TGTGCCAGCAGTCAGGACAGGCTCTACGAGCAGTACTTC

clone_size: .
v_call: TRBV4-2
d_call: .
j_call: TRBJ2-3
cdr3_aa: CASSQTTTGDQNTDTQYF
cdr3_nt: TGTGCCAGCAGCCAGACGACGACGGGGGACCAAAACACAGATACGCAGTATTTT

clone_size: .
v_call: TRBV5-1
d_call: .
j_call: TRBJ1-3
cdr3_aa: CASSLRPSGNTIYF
cdr3_nt: TGCGCCAGCAGCCTGCGGCCCTCTGGAAACACCATATATTTT

clone_size: .
v_call: TRBV11-3
d_call: TRBD2
j_call: TRBJ2-1
cdr3_aa: CASSFSGNLAGGEQFF
cdr3_nt: TGTGCCAGCAGCTTTTCTGGCAACTTAGCGGGAGGTGAGCAGTTCTTC